This T cell receptor (beta chain) appears in the sequencing data of a study of Graves' ophthalmopathy and Graves' hyperthyroidism. General study points: Ophthalmopathy cases were distinguished from stable hyperthyroidism by a 13-signature model, reaching 85% to 90% sensitivity and roughly 81% specificity.

This CDR3 has 15 amino acids. From germline, CDR1 is MNHNS and CDR2 SASEGT. Trimming removed 7 bases from V and 6 bases from J; junction bases left unmatched: 11. The table lists this clonotype with many counts. The antigen remains undetermined. Researchers took RNA transcripts and amplified TCR beta CDR3 regions from them. A first-round RT-PCR used HTBI primers, followed by a second-round multiplex PCR. TCRdb independently ran MiXCR on the multiplex PCR reads; one entry per CDR3 protein. The table records approximately 150,000 distinct CDR3 sequences, roughly 36% of them present only once. Sequenced sample: peripheral blood. The chain employs TRBV6-1 and TRBJ2-5; TRBD1 agrees at 10 bases. The receptor was isolated from a man aged 30 to 39 with Graves' ophthalmopathy. CDR3 protein: CASTPAGTGAKTQYF. The CDR3 region has the DNA TGTGCCAGCACCCCAGCCGGGACAGGGGCGAAGACCCAGTACTTC.